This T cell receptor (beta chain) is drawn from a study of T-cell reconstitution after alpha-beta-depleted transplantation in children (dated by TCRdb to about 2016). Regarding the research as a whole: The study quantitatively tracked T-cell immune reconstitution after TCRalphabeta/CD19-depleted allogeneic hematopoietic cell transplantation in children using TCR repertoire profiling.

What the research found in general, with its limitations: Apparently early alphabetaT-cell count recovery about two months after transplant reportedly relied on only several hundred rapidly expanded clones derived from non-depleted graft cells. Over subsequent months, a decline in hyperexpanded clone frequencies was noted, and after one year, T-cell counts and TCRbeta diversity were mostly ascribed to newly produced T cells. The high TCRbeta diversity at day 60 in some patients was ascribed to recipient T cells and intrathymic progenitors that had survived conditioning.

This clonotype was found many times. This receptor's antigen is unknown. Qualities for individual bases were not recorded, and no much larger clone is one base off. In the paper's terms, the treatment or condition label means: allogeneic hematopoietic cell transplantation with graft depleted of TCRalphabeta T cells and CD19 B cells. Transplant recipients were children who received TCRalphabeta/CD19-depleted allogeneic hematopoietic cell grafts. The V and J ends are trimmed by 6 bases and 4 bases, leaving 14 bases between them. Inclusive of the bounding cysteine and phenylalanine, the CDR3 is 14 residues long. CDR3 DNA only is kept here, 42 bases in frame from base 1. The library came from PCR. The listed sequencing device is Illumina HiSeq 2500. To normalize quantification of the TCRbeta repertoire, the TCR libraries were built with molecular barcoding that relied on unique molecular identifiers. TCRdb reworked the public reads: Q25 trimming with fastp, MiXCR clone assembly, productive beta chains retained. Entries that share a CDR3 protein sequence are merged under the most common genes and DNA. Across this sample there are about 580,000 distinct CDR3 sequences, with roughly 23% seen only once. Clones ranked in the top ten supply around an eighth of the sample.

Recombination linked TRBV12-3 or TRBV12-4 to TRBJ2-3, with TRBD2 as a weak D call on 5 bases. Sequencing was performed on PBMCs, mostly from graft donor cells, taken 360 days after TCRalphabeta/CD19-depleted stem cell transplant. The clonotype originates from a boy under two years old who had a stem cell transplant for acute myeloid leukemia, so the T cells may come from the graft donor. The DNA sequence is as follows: TGTGCCAGCAGCCTTGGACTGGGCGCAGATACGCAGTATTTT. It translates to CASSLGLGADTQYF.